The 4 T cell receptor beta chains listed next were all sequenced from one sample in a study of technical replicates of blood from a handful of donors. Generated by immunoSEQ multiplex PCR, the TCRdb table keeps only in-frame clones and is missing some. Among fewer than 100,000 clones listed, 95% to 98% were seen once. Sequencing was carried out using T cells isolated from PBMCs. Source of these receptors: a human donor in good health.

This CDR3 is CASASLMGRELYEQYF. The CDR3 DNA reads as TGTGCTAGTGCCTCCCTTATGGGGCGGGAGCTCTACGAGCAGTACTTC. The rearrangement joins TRBV12-5 to TRBJ2-7; 7 positions match TRBD2. Germline assignment: CDR1 LGHNT and CDR2 FRNRAP. The trim removed 7 bases at V and 3 bases at J, leaving 15 bases unmatched. The CDR3 has 16 residues.

The gene calls are TRBV6-5 and TRBJ2-7; the D gene is possibly TRBD1 (6 bases). The CDR3 is 14 amino acids. In germline, CDR1 is MNHEY, CDR2 SVGAGI. The germline V and J ends were trimmed by 0 bases and 5 bases, with 11 bases remaining between them. The CDR3 DNA reads as TGTGCCAGCAGTTACTCGTCAGGGGTGAACGAGCAGTACTTC. Its translation is CASSYSSGVNEQYF.

The rearrangement uses TRBV18 and TRBJ2-3; 8 positions agree with TRBD2. Germline trimming cut 3 bases from V and 2 bases from J; bases unmatched to any gene: 7. This CDR3 is built from 16 residues. CDR1 is KGHSH and CDR2 is LQKENI in the germline V gene. CDR3 region: CASSPPGLGITDTQYF. The CDR3 nucleotides read TGTGCCAGCTCACCGCCGGGACTAGGAATCACAGATACGCAGTATTTT. Based on the CDR3 plus reference TRBV18 and TRBJ2-3, the full variable domain is NAGVMQNPRHLVRRRGQEARLRCSPMKGHSHVYWYRQLPEEGLKFMVYLQKENIIDESGMPKERFSAEFPKEGPSILRIQQVVRGDSAAYFCASSPPGLGITDTQYFGPGTRLTVL.

This sequence joins TRBV2 and TRBJ2-2; maybe TRBD2 (5 bases). Germline CDR1 reads SNHLY; CDR2 reads FYNNEI. This CDR3 has 13 amino acids. Trimming shortened V by 6 bases and J by 5 bases, and 10 bases separated the two germline ends. CDR3 loop: CASSVGSTGELFF. The CDR3 coding sequence is TGTGCCAGCAGCGTAGGGAGTACCGGGGAGCTGTTTTTT. Full variable domain (missing parts from reference TRBV2 and TRBJ2-2): EPEVTQTPSHQVTQMGQEVILRCVPISNHLYFYWYRQILGQKVEFLVSFYNNEISEKSEIFDDQFSVERPDGSNFTLKIRSTKLEDSAMYFCASSVGSTGELFFGEGSRLTVL.